The 23 T cell receptor beta chains listed next were all sequenced from one sample in a study of cytomegalovirus exposure and HLA in healthy donors. Use of 60 Vbeta and 13 Jbeta primers characterized the PCR. Sequenced by immunoSEQ multiplex PCR; TCRdb stores in-frame clones only, minus some. The repertoire holds more than 150,000 clones, with approximately 78% as singletons. Sample: PBMCs. The receptors here all came from a woman aged 18-29 years in good health and CMV-seronegative.

This clone has only a few counts. The chain carries TRBV27 and TRBJ2-7; 15 bases align to TRBD2. Germline CDR1 MNHEY, CDR2 SMNVEV (reference sequence). This CDR3 has 16 amino acids. J gave up 5 bases and V 4 bases, and 6 bases lay outside the gene matches. The CDR3: CASSSAGTSGRNEQYF. The CDR3 coding sequence is TGTGCCAGCAGTTCCGCCGGGACTAGCGGGAGGAACGAGCAGTACTTC.

V and J are TRBV7-9 and TRBJ2-7; 8 positions agree with TRBD2. Germline values: CDR1 SEHNR, CDR2 FQNEAQ (reference sequence). V lost 1 base to trimming and J lost 4 bases; unmatched junction nucleotides: 9. This CDR3 has 16 residues. CDR3 region: CASSLDPRASGYEQYF. DNA for the CDR3: TGTGCCAGCAGCTTAGACCCCCGGGCTAGCGGGTACGAGCAGTACTTC.

This chain uses TRBV28 with TRBJ2-7, with TRBD2 matching over 7 bases. CDR1 and CDR2 from the germline V gene are MDHEN and SYDVKM. The CDR3 consists of 15 residues. V was pared by 6 bases and J by 5 bases, with 13 bases of the junction left unmatched. The CDR3 DNA reads TGTGCCAGCAGCATGGGAGGGGTTCGTTCCCACGAGCAGTACTTC. Its protein product is CASSMGGVRSHEQYF. Variable domain in full (rest from reference TRBV28 and TRBJ2-7): DVKVTQSSRYLVKRTGEKVFLECVQDMDHENMFWYRQDPGLGLRLIYFSYDVKMKEKGDIPEGYSVSREKKERFSLILESASTNQTSMYLCASSMGGVRSHEQYFGPGTRLTVT.

Notes on this clone: Compared with germline, one end of the junction differs, possibly owing to a read error. V usage is TRBV7-9 and J usage is TRBJ2-3; the D gene is possibly TRBD2 (6 bases). This CDR3 has 14 residues. The germline CDR1 and CDR2 sequences are SEHNR and FQNEAQ (reference sequence). The CDR3 is CASSLDTSRDTQYF. CDR3 in DNA: TGTGCCAGCAGCTTAGACACTAGCAGAGATACGCAGTATTTT.

The gene calls are TRBV15 and TRBJ1-5; 7 bases match TRBD1. CDR3 size: 16 residues. CDR1 LNHNV and CDR2 YYDKDF come from the germline V gene (reference sequence). The V and J ends lost 3 bases and 7 bases, in that order; junction bases with no gene match: 12. In DNA form, the CDR3 reads TGTGCCACCAGCAGCTCCCGGACAGGTTTATCACAGCCCCAGCATTTT. Residues: CATSSSRTGLSQPQHF.

The chain has TRBV7-9 and TRBJ2-1; possibly TRBD2 for D (5 bases). The CDR3 length is 15 residues. V lost 3 bases and J 0 bases, leaving 9 bases between the germline ends. The germline V gene encodes CDR1 SEHNR and CDR2 FQNEAQ (reference sequence). CDR3 sequence (DNA): TGTGCCAGCAGCTTGGACGGACTCTCCTACAATGAGCAGTTCTTC. Translating gives CASSLDGLSYNEQFF. The complete variable domain, with remaining parts taken from reference TRBV7-9 and TRBJ2-1, reads DTGVSQNPRHKITKRGQNVTFRCDPISEHNRLYWYRQTLGQGPEFLTYFQNEAQLEKSRLLSDRFSAERPKGSFSTLEIQRTEQGDSAMYLCASSLDGLSYNEQFFGPGTRLTVL.

The chain has TRBV27 and TRBJ1-1; the D gene is possibly TRBD1 (6 bases). The germline CDR1 and CDR2 sequences are MNHEY and SMNVEV (reference sequence). This CDR3 has 15 amino acids. The ends were cut back, 2 bases at V and 2 bases at J, with 12 bases in the middle. Here the CDR3 DNA reads TGTGCCAGCAGTTTACGGCGCAGGGGTAACACTGAAGCTTTCTTT. Encoded protein: CASSLRRRGNTEAFF.

This clone showed up just once. V gene TRBV25-1 combines with J gene TRBJ1-2; TRBD1 agrees at 11 bases. V dropped 4 bases and J dropped 4; count of bases not matched to a gene: 5. This CDR3 comprises 15 residues. Germline loops: CDR1 MGHDK, CDR2 SYGVNS. CDR3 in amino acids: CASSGTGGGGYGYTF. In DNA form, the CDR3 reads TGTGCCAGCAGTGGGACAGGGGGCGGGGGCTATGGCTACACCTTC.

The V gene is TRBV29-1, the J gene TRBJ2-1; 8 bases are a match to TRBD2. Germline CDR1 is SQVTM and CDR2 is ANQGSEA. V lost 6 bases and J lost 8; bases outside the gene matches: 12. The CDR3 contains 14 residues. The CDR3 region is CSVGTSRGRDEQFF. CDR3 DNA sequence: TGCAGCGTGGGGACTAGTAGGGGTCGGGATGAGCAGTTCTTC.

The chain recombines TRBV2 with TRBJ2-7, with TRBD1 identical over 9 bases. Germline V lookup: CDR1 SNHLY, CDR2 FYNNEI. The CDR3 loop spans 15 amino acids. V lost 1 base, J lost 5 bases, and 6 bases stayed unmatched. The CDR3 nucleotides are TGTGCCAGCAGTGAAGGGGGACAGGGTTTTGACGAGCAGTACTTC. This sequence encodes CASSEGGQGFDEQYF.

This sequence joins TRBV7-6 and TRBJ2-3; 11 bases line up with TRBD2. The CDR3 spans 16 residues. The germline V gene has CDR1 SGHVS and CDR2 FNYEAQ. The junction had 7 bases not matched to a gene; V was cut back by 3 bases and J by 5 bases. CDR3 amino acids: CASSFRGTSGRDTQYF. CDR3 DNA sequence: TGTGCCAGCAGCTTCCGTGGGACTAGCGGTCGAGATACGCAGTATTTT.

The chain joins TRBV28 to TRBJ2-7, with D perhaps TRBD2 (5 bases). The germline CDR1 and CDR2 sequences are MDHEN and SYDVKM. Deletions cut 1 base from V and 6 bases from J, with 22 bases between. The CDR3 has 17 amino acids. DNA for the CDR3: TGTGCCAGCAGTTTATCCGCCGGGCGAAGGACTCCTTCCGAGCAGTACTTC. It yields the protein CASSLSAGRRTPSEQYF.

Concerning this clone itself: At one end the junction does not follow the germline gene, possibly because of a read error. The chain carries TRBV7-9 and TRBJ2-5; 7 bases align to TRBD1. The CDR3 length is 15 residues. Germline lookup yields CDR1 SEHNR and CDR2 FQNEAQ (reference sequence). CDR3 amino acids: CASSYPRQGQEAQYF. CDR3 coding DNA: TGTGCCAGCAGCTATCCCCGACAGGGCCAAGAGGCCCAGTACTTC.

The V call is TRBV6-1, the J call TRBJ1-2; D possibly corresponds to TRBD1 (6 bases). Per germline, CDR1 MNHNS and CDR2 SASEGT. Deletions cut 2 bases from V and 4 bases from J, with 14 bases between. This CDR3 contains 15 residues. CDR3 coding DNA: TGTGCCAGCAGTGAACATAAAACAGGGTCCTATGGCTACACCTTC. Translated, it gives CASSEHKTGSYGYTF.

About this clone itself: An end of the junction differs from the germline gene, which may be a read error. This CDR3 is also generated by other DNA sequences in the sample. The chain has TRBV7-9 and TRBJ1-1, with D uncertain. CDR1 is SEHNR and CDR2 is FQNEAQ in the germline V gene (reference sequence). This CDR3 region has 11 residues. The CDR3 DNA is TGCGCCAGCAGCTCGTATACTGAAGCTTTCTTT. Translation gives CASSSYTEAFF.

J is TRBJ1-4 and V is TRBV4-2; D is unclear. The CDR3 runs 16 residues. The V gene lost 4 bases and the J gene lost 2 bases, with 14 bases spanning the gap. Germline V gene lookup returns CDR1 LGHNA and CDR2 YNFKEQ. CDR3 residues: CASSPNPRGTNEKLFF. CDR3 nucleotide sequence: TGTGCCAGCAGCCCCAATCCCAGAGGGACTAATGAAAAACTGTTTTTT.

This clone was seen more than once but under ten times. J is TRBJ2-7 and V is TRBV10-1, with D tentatively TRBD2 (6 bases). Germline-derived CDR1 and CDR2 are WNHNN and SYGVQD (reference sequence). With 6 bases removed from V and 3 bases from J, the gap between germline ends came to 12 bases. This CDR3 is built from 13 residues. The CDR3 loop is CASRAGLHYEQYF. In nucleotides, the CDR3 is TGCGCCAGCAGGGCGGGACTCCACTACGAGCAGTACTTC.

This clone has only one observation. The rearrangement joins TRBV28 to TRBJ2-7, with 7 bases identical to TRBD1. Germline values: CDR1 MDHEN, CDR2 SYDVKM. The CDR3 runs to 14 residues. With V trimmed by 2 bases and J by 3 bases, 4 bases remained unmatched. The CDR3 DNA is TGTGCCAGCAGTTTACTGGGACAGCTCTACGAGCAGTACTTC. As protein: CASSLLGQLYEQYF.

This clone was seen only once. The J gene is TRBJ2-2, the V gene TRBV14; D possibly corresponds to TRBD2 (6 bases). Germline lookup yields CDR1 SGHDN and CDR2 FVKESK. The CDR3 consists of 15 residues. Trimming removed 6 bases from V and 1 base from J, with 12 bases in between. This chain's CDR3 is CASRPPGVNTGELFF. CDR3 coding DNA: TGTGCCAGCAGGCCTCCGGGAGTGAACACCGGGGAGCTGTTTTTT. The entire variable domain, with the rest obtained from reference TRBV14 and TRBJ2-2, is as follows: EAGVTQFPSHSVIEKGQTVTLRCDPISGHDNLYWYRRVMGKEIKFLLHFVKESKQDESGMPNNRFLAERTGGTYSTLKVQPAELEDSGVYFCASRPPGVNTGELFFGEGSRLTVL.

CDR3 nucleotides: TGCGCCAGCAGCTTGGCTAGCGGGAGAAACAATGAGCAGTTCTTC. Its translation: CASSLASGRNNEQFF. The rearrangement joins TRBV5-1 to TRBJ2-1; 10 nucleotides align to TRBD2. The junction had 2 bases not matched to a gene; V was cut back by 0 bases and J by 5 bases. Germline assignment: CDR1 SGHRS and CDR2 YFSETQ. CDR3 length equals 15 residues.

The chain recombines TRBV28 with TRBJ2-1; TRBD2 agrees at 12 bases. The V gene end was trimmed by 7 bases and the J gene end by 8 bases; junction bases not matched to a gene: 12. Per germline, CDR1 MDHEN and CDR2 SYDVKM. The CDR3 spans 16 residues. The DNA of the CDR3 is TGTGCCAGCACCTATATGACTAGCGGGAGACCGGATGAGCAGTTCTTC. This codes for CASTYMTSGRPDEQFF.

The chain links TRBV27 to TRBJ2-1; weak D call: TRBD1 (6 bases). CDR1 is MNHEY, CDR2 SMNVEV, per germline (reference sequence). V lost 2 bases to trimming and J lost 8 bases, with 7 bases between them. This CDR3 contains 12 residues. Written as DNA, the CDR3 is TGTGCCAGCAGTTTAGACAGGCATGAGCAGTTCTTC. Translation gives CASSLDRHEQFF.

The chain couples TRBV27 to TRBJ1-5; unclear D gene. The length of the CDR3 is 12 residues. Deletions cut 5 bases from V and 1 base from J, with 3 bases between. Germline assignment: CDR1 MNHEY and CDR2 SMNVEV (reference sequence). CDR3 nucleotides: TGTGCCAGCAGTCTAAGCAATCAGCCCCAGCATTTT. Amino acids: CASSLSNQPQHF.